This is a list of T cell receptor beta chains from one sample in a study of CD8+ T cells in alopecia areata. The assay was immunoSEQ multiplex PCR, and TCRdb's table has in-frame clones only and misses some. Found here are fewer than 200,000 clones, about 63% of them singletons; the top ten hold around 15%. This sample comprised CD4+ T cells sorted from blood, obtained at week 0. All receptors derive from a human donor with alopecia areata. CDR3s leave out the opening cysteine and the closing phenylalanine or tryptophan. The order of the fields is V gene, CDR3 length, D gene, CDR3 protein. The D gene is left open where the match is weak.

V: TRBV7-9; length: 10; D: -; CDR3: ASSRTATEAF
V: TRBV4-1; length: 13; D: -; CDR3: ASSQDAGINQPQH
V: TRBV7-2; length: 14; D: TRBD1; CDR3: ASSLVGTGGDQPQH
V: TRBV9; length: 12; D: -; CDR3: ASSAGAENSPLH
V: TRBV20-1; length: 9; D: -; CDR3: SASHSAEQF
V: TRBV25-1; length: 12; D: -; CDR3: ASSETGIFGELF
V: TRBV11-3; length: 10; D: -; CDR3: ASRGTNEKLF
V: TRBV27; length: 13; D: -; CDR3: ASSTLGAGFYEQY
V: TRBV29-1; length: 15; D: -; CDR3: SVEVRQTVWVNTEAF
V: TRBV27; length: 11; D: -; CDR3: ATAGWGTDTQY
V: TRBV27; length: 13; D: -; CDR3: ASSLFSGNNQPQH
V: TRBV30; length: 14; D: -; CDR3: AWSVPGHTNTGELF
V: TRBV29-1; length: 12; D: TRBD2; CDR3: SVHRLALNNEQF
V: TRBV6-5; length: 14; D: -; CDR3: ASSYSMGGGENIQY
V: TRBV5-6; length: 13; D: TRBD1; CDR3: ASSLGQGGPYGYT
V: TRBV29-1; length: 9; D: -; CDR3: SVRNTGELF
V: TRBV5-1; length: 10; D: -; CDR3: ASRDPSDTQY
V: TRBV29-1; length: 13; D: -; CDR3: SVAPRGGDTDTQY
V: TRBV23-1; length: 9; D: -; CDR3: ASSQLKTQY
V: TRBV5-1; length: 13; D: -; CDR3: ASSFQRMGVDGYT
V: TRBV29-1; length: 11; D: -; CDR3: SAEVTGANVLT
V: TRBV15; length: 14; D: -; CDR3: ATTSFGVGSTGELF
V: TRBV6-5; length: 9; D: TRBD1; CDR3: ASVGTAKAF
V: TRBV19; length: 12; D: -; CDR3: ASSPFSVGTEAF
V: TRBV11-1; length: 14; D: TRBD1; CDR3: ASSLAGGTGVSGYT
V: TRBV10-3; length: 12; D: -; CDR3: AISGGLFNQPQH
V: TRBV15; length: 13; D: TRBD1; CDR3: ATSRARQGSQPQH
V: TRBV10-3; length: 13; D: TRBD1; CDR3: AISERDRGGGAQH
V: TRBV6-5; length: 12; D: -; CDR3: ASSYGGFTDGYT
V: TRBV4-2; length: 14; D: -; CDR3: ASSQADPGRPLGYT
V: TRBV25-1; length: 13; D: -; CDR3: ASSAGRDGNTEAF
V: TRBV5-1; length: 11; D: TRBD1; CDR3: ASSLDREYGYT
V: TRBV9; length: 10; D: -; CDR3: ASSPSYTEAF
V: TRBV29-1; length: 9; D: -; CDR3: SVGGSDTQY
V: TRBV7-6; length: 15; D: TRBD1; CDR3: ASSAGQGGIYNSPLH
V: TRBV9; length: 12; D: TRBD2; CDR3: ASSETSGGETQY
V: TRBV7-2; length: 13; D: TRBD2; CDR3: ASSLRGAITDTQY
V: TRBV2; length: 13; D: -; CDR3: ASSDGFGGRDEQY
V: TRBV7-8; length: 13; D: -; CDR3: ASSMTLASTDTQY
V: TRBV2; length: 13; D: -; CDR3: ASSVDRDSYNEQF
V: TRBV5-1; length: 14; D: TRBD1; CDR3: ASSPRQGANTGELF
V: TRBV29-1; length: 12; D: TRBD1; CDR3: SVPPGDRYNEQF
V: TRBV30; length: 15; D: TRBD1; CDR3: AWSTRTGGIGTGELF
V: TRBV7-3; length: 13; D: TRBD2; CDR3: ASSSGLARINEQF
V: TRBV29-1; length: 12; D: TRBD1; CDR3: SVEVSGQGYEQY
V: TRBV30; length: 11; D: TRBD1; CDR3: AVDGGQSREQY
V: TRBV30; length: 11; D: -; CDR3: AWSVRGTGELF
V: TRBV29-1; length: 12; D: -; CDR3: SVDLQGRRQTQY
V: TRBV6-5; length: 12; D: -; CDR3: ASSYSGAAQPQH
V: TRBV30; length: 9; D: -; CDR3: AWSVNTEAF
V: TRBV27; length: 14; D: TRBD1; CDR3: ASRPRGGQGPYEQY
V: TRBV7-3; length: 11; D: -; CDR3: ASSFRKEETQY
V: TRBV6-1; length: 12; D: -; CDR3: ASTHLGGNEKLF
V: TRBV19; length: 10; D: -; CDR3: ASTPRGGELF
V: TRBV7-8; length: 12; D: TRBD1; CDR3: ASSPNDRVYGYT
V: TRBV7-9; length: 10; D: -; CDR3: ASSLWADTQY
V: TRBV29-1; length: 12; D: -; CDR3: SVGARLSSYEQY
V: TRBV27; length: 13; D: TRBD1; CDR3: ASSSARGHGSPLH
V: TRBV15; length: 12; D: TRBD2; CDR3: ATSTDGGAGTQY